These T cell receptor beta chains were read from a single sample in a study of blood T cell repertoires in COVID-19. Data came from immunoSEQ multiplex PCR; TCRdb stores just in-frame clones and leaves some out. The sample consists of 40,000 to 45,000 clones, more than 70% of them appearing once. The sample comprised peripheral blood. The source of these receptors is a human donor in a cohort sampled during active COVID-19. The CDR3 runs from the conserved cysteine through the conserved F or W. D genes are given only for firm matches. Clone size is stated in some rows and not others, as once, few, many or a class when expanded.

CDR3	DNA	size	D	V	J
CASSRPVGVGTGELFF	TGTGCCAGCAGTCGACCAGTAGGGGTGGGCACCGGGGAGCTGTTTTTT	NA	NA	TRBV27	TRBJ2-2
CASSPFRQADRAFF	TGTGCCAGCAGCCCGTTCCGACAGGCCGACCGGGCTTTCTTT	NA	NA	TRBV14	TRBJ1-1
CATSRGLNQPQHF	TGTGCCACCAGCAGGGGGCTCAATCAGCCCCAGCATTTT	NA	TRBD1	TRBV24-1	TRBJ1-5
CASSLGQGPLQETQYF	TGTGCCAGCAGCCTCGGACAGGGCCCCCTCCAAGAGACCCAGTACTTC	NA	TRBD1	TRBV11-3	TRBJ2-5
CASSTSGGVDTQYF	TGTGCCAGCAGTACTAGCGGGGGCGTAGATACGCAGTATTTT	NA	TRBD2	TRBV6-5	TRBJ2-3
CASSPSSGGAVRSDEQFF	TGTGCCAGCTCACCAAGTAGCGGGGGGGCGGTTAGGAGCGATGAGCAGTTCTTC	NA	TRBD2	TRBV18	TRBJ2-1
CASSQEALGGTYGYTF	TGTGCCAGCAGCCAAGAAGCTCTCGGGGGGACCTATGGCTACACCTTC	NA	NA	TRBV3-1/TRBV3-2	TRBJ1-2
CASSKMTGINTEAFF	TGTGCCAGCAGTAAGATGACAGGGATCAACACTGAAGCTTTCTTT	NA	TRBD1	TRBV2	TRBJ1-1
CASSMPGQGLTNYGYTF	TGTGCCAGTAGTATGCCGGGACAGGGCCTTACTAACTATGGCTACACCTTC	NA	TRBD1	TRBV19	TRBJ1-2
CASRLAPEGQVFTYEQYF	TGTGCAAGTCGCTTAGCGCCTGAGGGACAGGTTTTTACCTACGAGCAGTACTTC	NA	NA	TRBV12-2	TRBJ2-7
CAWSVTVLGAFF	TGTGCCTGGAGTGTGACAGTATTGGGAGCTTTCTTT	NA	NA	TRBV30	TRBJ1-1
CASSLWAGSSYNEQFF	TGCGCCAGCAGCCTCTGGGCCGGAAGCTCCTACAATGAGCAGTTCTTC	NA	NA	TRBV4-1	TRBJ2-1
CASSNSIITRGGTQETQYF	TGCGCCAGCAGCAATTCAATCATCACCCGCGGGGGGACTCAAGAGACCCAGTACTTC	NA	TRBD2	TRBV5-1	TRBJ2-5
CASTPGQENYGYTF	TGCGCCAGCACCCCTGGACAGGAGAACTATGGCTACACCTTC	NA	TRBD1	TRBV5-1	TRBJ1-2
CASSPGGAANEKLFF	TGTGCCAGCAGCCCGGGAGGGGCCGCTAATGAAAAACTGTTTTTT	NA	NA	TRBV7-2	TRBJ1-4
CASSLGAGELFF	TGTGCCAGCAGCTTAGGAGCCGGGGAGCTGTTTTTT	NA	NA	TRBV11-3	TRBJ2-2
CASSPPGGANTEAFF	TGTGCCAGCAGTCCGCCCGGGGGGGCGAACACTGAAGCTTTCTTT	few	NA	TRBV27	TRBJ1-1
CASSAGGTWHTEAFF	TGTGCCAGCAGCGCGGGGGGGACCTGGCACACTGAAGCTTTCTTT	NA	NA	TRBV7-3	TRBJ1-1
CATSQAANTEAFF	TGTGCCACCTCTCAGGCCGCGAACACTGAAGCTTTCTTT	NA	NA	TRBV7-9	TRBJ1-1
CASSPGVPARVDTEAFF	TGTGCCAGCAGTCCTGGTGTACCGGCCAGGGTGGACACTGAAGCTTTCTTT	NA	NA	TRBV6-6	TRBJ1-1
CASKLGGSSYEQYF	TGCGCCAGCAAGCTTGGAGGCAGCTCCTACGAGCAGTACTTC	NA	NA	TRBV5-1	TRBJ2-7
CASRDRETDTQYF	TGTGCCAGCAGGGACAGGGAGACAGATACGCAGTATTTT	NA	TRBD1	TRBV2	TRBJ2-3
CASTLDGVYGYTF	TGTGCCAGCACTCTTGACGGAGTCTATGGCTACACCTTC	NA	NA	TRBV12-3/TRBV12-4	TRBJ1-2
CASSDAGTGNTEAFF	TGTGCCAGCAGTGATGCGGGGACGGGAAACACTGAAGCTTTCTTT	once	NA	TRBV6-1	TRBJ1-1
CASSEGASGNTIYF	TGTGCCAGCAGTGAAGGCGCCTCTGGAAACACCATATATTTT	few	NA	TRBV2	TRBJ1-3
CASSSRDFSYEQYF	TGTGCCAGCAGTTCCCGGGACTTTTCCTACGAGCAGTACTTC	NA	NA	TRBV27	TRBJ2-7
CASSPGTGGAYEQYF	TGTGCCAGCAGCCCCGGGACAGGGGGGGCCTACGAGCAGTACTTC	once	TRBD1	TRBV3-1/TRBV3-2	TRBJ2-7
CASLAGQQLSNYGYTF	TGTGCCAGTTTAGCTGGACAGCAACTTTCTAACTATGGCTACACCTTC	NA	NA	TRBV19	TRBJ1-2
CASSPSGWQYYGYTF	TGTGCCAGCAGTCCATCAGGGTGGCAATACTATGGCTACACCTTC	NA	NA	TRBV28	TRBJ1-2
CASSFHPGGGRTETQYF	TGTGCCAGCAGCTTCCATCCAGGAGGGGGCAGGACGGAGACCCAGTACTTC	NA	NA	TRBV9	TRBJ2-5
CASSFQSGPTDTQYF	TGTGCCAGCAGCTTCCAAAGCGGGCCGACAGATACGCAGTATTTT	NA	NA	TRBV5-4	TRBJ2-3
CASSFDLTGADGYTF	TGTGCCAGCAGCTTTGACCTGACAGGGGCGGATGGCTACACCTTC	medium-sized	TRBD1	TRBV5-4	TRBJ1-2
CASSREQVNSGANVLTF	TGCGCCAGCAGCAGGGAACAGGTAAACTCTGGGGCCAACGTCCTGACTTTC	NA	NA	TRBV5-1	TRBJ2-6
CASSHSRRGYDTDTQYF	TGCGCCAGCAGCCATTCGAGGCGGGGGTACGACACAGATACGCAGTATTTT	NA	TRBD2	TRBV4-1	TRBJ2-3
CASSEGFSGNTIYF	TGTGCCAGCAGTGAAGGTTTCAGTGGAAACACCATATATTTT	NA	NA	TRBV6-1	TRBJ1-3
CASSLQGAQETQYF	TGTGCCAGCAGCTTACAGGGGGCGCAAGAGACCCAGTACTTC	NA	TRBD1	TRBV7-2	TRBJ2-5
CASSIGSFSRANSGNTIYF	TGTGCCAGTAGTATCGGTTCTTTCAGTCGAGCGAACTCTGGAAACACCATATATTTT	NA	NA	TRBV19	TRBJ1-3
CASSEGGGGSYNEQFF	TGTGCCAGCAGTGAAGGGGGAGGGGGCTCCTACAATGAGCAGTTCTTC	NA	NA	TRBV6-1	TRBJ2-1
CATSAGGRGTDTQYF	TGTGCCACCAGTGCGGGGGGGCGGGGCACAGATACGCAGTATTTT	NA	TRBD2	TRBV24-1	TRBJ2-3
CASSPGQIFEKLFF	TGTGCCAGCAGCCCCGGACAGATATTTGAAAAACTGTTTTTT	NA	NA	TRBV7-9	TRBJ1-4
CASSPLLRGNGELFF	TGTGCCAGCAGCCCCCTGCTTAGGGGTAACGGGGAGCTGTTTTTT	NA	NA	TRBV7-2	TRBJ2-2
CASSPTYRGTEAFF	TGTGCCAGTAGTCCCACCTACAGGGGCACTGAAGCTTTCTTT	NA	TRBD1	TRBV19	TRBJ1-1
CASSESIGGVNTGELFF	TGTGCCAGCAGTGAATCCATCGGGGGGGTGAACACCGGGGAGCTGTTTTTT	NA	TRBD2	TRBV6-1	TRBJ2-2
CASSDTYRESGANVLTF	TGTGCCAGCAGTGACACATACAGGGAGTCTGGGGCCAACGTCCTGACTTTC	NA	NA	TRBV6-1	TRBJ2-6
CASSESTGGITEAFF	TGCGCCAGCAGTGAGTCAACGGGGGGCATAACTGAAGCTTTCTTT	NA	NA	TRBV10-1	TRBJ1-1
CASSSRTGPQYYGYTF	TGTGCCAGCTCTTCCAGGACAGGGCCCCAATACTATGGCTACACCTTC	NA	TRBD1	TRBV18	TRBJ1-2
CASSQGSGGNQETQYF	TGTGCCAGCAGCCAAGGGTCGGGGGGGAACCAAGAGACCCAGTACTTC	NA	TRBD2	TRBV3-1/TRBV3-2	TRBJ2-5
CASSRTSGQETQYF	TGTGCCAGCAGCAGGACTAGCGGACAAGAGACCCAGTACTTC	once	TRBD2	TRBV5-6	TRBJ2-5
CASAAGRVKEKLFF	TGCGCCAGCGCGGCGGGTAGGGTGAAAGAAAAACTGTTTTTT	few	NA	TRBV5-1	TRBJ1-4
CASSFPPGLAGGSYNEQFF	TGCGCCAGCAGCTTCCCTCCGGGACTAGCGGGGGGCAGCTACAATGAGCAGTTCTTC	NA	TRBD2	TRBV5-1	TRBJ2-1
CARARGVEETQYF	TGTGCCAGGGCCCGGGGGGTAGAAGAGACCCAGTACTTC	NA	TRBD2	TRBV2	TRBJ2-5
CASNRDEQYF	TGTGCCAGCAATAGAGACGAGCAGTACTTC	NA	NA	TRBV2	TRBJ2-7
CASSINTGAREPQHF	TGTGCCAGTAGTATCAATACAGGGGCCAGGGAGCCCCAGCATTTT	NA	TRBD1	TRBV19	TRBJ1-5
CASSLDLSGGLSNTQYF	TGTGCCAGCAGCTTAGACCTTAGCGGGGGGTTAAGTAATACGCAGTATTTT	NA	TRBD2	TRBV7-9	TRBJ2-3
CASSLDLANEQFF	TGTGCCAGCAGTTTAGACCTAGCCAATGAGCAGTTCTTC	NA	NA	TRBV12-3/TRBV12-4	TRBJ2-1